This T cell receptor beta chain was identified in a study of CD8 T cells in Susac syndrome. This clonotype was detected once. After extraction with the RNeasy kit, about 0.5 to 1 ug of the RNA was reverse transcribed using random hexamers. TCRdb re-analysed the immunoSEQ multiplex PCR reads in MiXCR, keeping a single row per CDR3 protein. Of about 440,000 distinct CDR3 sequences in the sample, 75% to 90% are singletons; the top ten hold more than 0.09%. CDR3 length: 16 amino acids. The junction had 7 bases not matched to a gene; V was cut back by 5 bases and J by 3 bases. CD8+ and CD4+ T cells from blood underwent TCR beta sequencing.

The sequence was obtained from a human donor with multiple sclerosis. Sample: CD8+ T cells from PBMCs. The J gene is TRBJ2-2, the V gene TRBV12-3 or TRBV12-4; TRBD1 matches at 9 bases. CDR3 sequence reads: CASSIPGQGYTGELFF. CDR3 DNA: TGTGCCAGCAGTATTCCGGGACAGGGCTACACCGGGGAGCTGTTTTTT.